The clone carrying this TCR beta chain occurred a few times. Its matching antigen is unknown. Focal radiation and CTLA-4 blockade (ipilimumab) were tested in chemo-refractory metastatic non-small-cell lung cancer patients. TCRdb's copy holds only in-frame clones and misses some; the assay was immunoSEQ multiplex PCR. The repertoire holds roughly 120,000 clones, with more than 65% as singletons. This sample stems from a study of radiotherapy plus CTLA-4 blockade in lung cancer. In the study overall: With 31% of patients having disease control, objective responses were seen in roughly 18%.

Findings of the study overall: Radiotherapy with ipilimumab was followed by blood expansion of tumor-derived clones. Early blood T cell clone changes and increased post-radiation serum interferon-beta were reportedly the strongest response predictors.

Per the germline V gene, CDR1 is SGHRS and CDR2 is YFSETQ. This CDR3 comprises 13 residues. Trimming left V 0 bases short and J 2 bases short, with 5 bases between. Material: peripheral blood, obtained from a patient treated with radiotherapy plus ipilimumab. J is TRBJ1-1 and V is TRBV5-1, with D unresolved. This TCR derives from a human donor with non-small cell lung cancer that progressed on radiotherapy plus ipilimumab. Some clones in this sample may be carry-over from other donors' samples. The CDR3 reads CASSLGENTEAFF. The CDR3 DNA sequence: TGCGCCAGCAGCTTGGGAGAAAACACTGAAGCTTTCTTT. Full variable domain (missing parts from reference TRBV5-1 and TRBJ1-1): KAGVTQTPRYLIKTRGQQVTLSCSPISGHRSVSWYQQTPGQGLQFLFEYFSETQRNKGNFPGRFSGRQFSNSRSEMNVSTLELGDSALYLCASSLGENTEAFFGQGTRLTVV.